The 12 T cell receptor beta chains presented below share a single source sample, sequenced in a study of T cell repertoires in cytomegalovirus infection. TCRdb used MiXCR to reprocess the reads, holding one entry per CDR3 protein. This table holds some 200,000 distinct CDR3 sequences, around 20% found once. The sequenced material came from PBMCs. These receptors all stem from a human donor in good health (CMV status not recorded). Some clones in this sample may be carry-over from other donors' samples.

This clonotype was found a few times. The chain is built from TRBV5-1 and TRBJ2-7; the D gene is possibly TRBD2 (5 bases). Looked up from germline, CDR1 is SGHRS and CDR2 is YFSETQ. This CDR3 has 15 amino acids. Trimming cost V 2 bases and J 3 bases, with 15 bases left between them. The CDR3 spells CASSFRETAYYEQYF. DNA of the CDR3: TGCGCCAGCAGCTTTAGGGAGACGGCCTACTACGAGCAGTACTTC.

The chain recombines TRBV5-1 with TRBJ2-1; D might be TRBD2 (5 bases). Near its end, the DNA agrees better with TRBJ2-7, so the J call may be wrong. The germline V gene encodes CDR1 SGHRS and CDR2 YFSETQ. The CDR3 covers 14 residues. CDR3 residues: CASSLAGDYNEQYF. The CDR3, as DNA: TGCGCCAGCAGCTTGGCCGGTGACTACAATGAGCAGTACTTC.

The V call is TRBV7-2, the J call TRBJ2-5; D is unresolved. The V gene lost 1 base and the J gene lost 2 bases, with 11 bases spanning the gap. CDR1 is SGHTA and CDR2 is FQGNSA in the germline V gene. The CDR3 runs 15 residues. The CDR3 loop is CASSLDFVNQETQYF. The CDR3 DNA reads as TGTGCCAGCAGCTTAGACTTCGTTAATCAAGAGACCCAGTACTTC.

This clonotype was found once. Given a much more abundant clone one base away, this may be a read error. The CDR3 bases are TGTGCCAGCAGCTTAGCCCCACAGGTCACGTCCTACGAGCAGTACTTC. This gives the protein CASSLAPQVTSYEQYF. This sequence joins TRBV7-8 and TRBJ2-7; weak D call: TRBD1 (5 bases). Germline CDR1 is SGHVS and CDR2 is FQNEAQ. CDR3 length: 16 amino acids. V lost 0 bases, J lost 1 base, and 13 bases lay in between.

The V and J genes are TRBV29-1 and TRBJ1-6; 10 bases are a match to TRBD1. Germline V lookup: CDR1 SQVTM, CDR2 ANQGSEA. The CDR3 length is 13 residues. V trimming: 6 bases; J trimming: 5 bases; junction bases outside the gene matches: 1. CDR3: CSVGTGDNSPLHF. The CDR3 DNA reads as TGCAGCGTCGGGACAGGGGATAATTCACCCCTCCACTTT.

The gene calls are TRBV28 and TRBJ2-7; 7 bases map to TRBD1. The junction had 15 bases not matched to a gene; V was cut back by 6 bases and J by 4 bases. The CDR3 covers 16 residues. Per germline, CDR1 MDHEN and CDR2 SYDVKM. The CDR3 DNA reads TGTGCCAGCAGCCCCACCGGGGCAGGGGGAATGTACGAGCAGTACTTC. It encodes CASSPTGAGGMYEQYF.

This clonotype has just one count. Likely a read error: the CDR3 ends without its conserved phenylalanine or tryptophan. The chain links TRBV4-1 to TRBJ2-3; TRBD1 matches 8 bases. V shed 0 bases and J 4 bases; nucleotides not matched to a gene: 6. The CDR3 has 16 amino acids. The V gene's germline CDR1 is MGHRA and CDR2 YSYEKL. CDR3 coding DNA: TGCGCCAGCAGCCAAGATGCGTCAGGGGGCCCAGATACGCAGTATTTA. Encoded protein: CASSQDASGGPDTQYL.

The chain recombines TRBV28 with TRBJ1-5, with TRBD1 as a possible D gene (5 bases). Germline V gene sequence: CDR1 MDHEN, CDR2 SYDVKM. V lost 6 bases and J 6 bases, leaving 15 bases between the germline ends. The CDR3 consists of 14 residues. CDR3 nucleotides: TGTGCCAGCAGCCCACCAGGGTCTGGTCAGCCCCAGCATTTT. Translated, it gives CASSPPGSGQPQHF.

This clonotype was picked up a small number of times. The rearrangement joins TRBV15 to TRBJ2-7, with 8 bases aligning to TRBD2. The CDR3 spans 15 residues. Looked up from germline, CDR1 is LNHNV and CDR2 is YYDKDF (reference sequence). With V trimmed by 3 bases and J by 3 bases, 7 bases remained unmatched. The chain's CDR3 is CATSRAGSGNYEQYF. Here the CDR3 DNA reads TGTGCCACCAGCAGGGCGGGTAGCGGGAACTACGAGCAGTACTTC.

The table lists this clonotype with many counts. The chain has TRBV7-2 and TRBJ2-5, with unresolved D. V lost 5 bases, J lost 2 bases, and 3 bases lay in between. This CDR3 contains 11 residues. Germline values: CDR1 SGHTA, CDR2 FQGNSA. As DNA, the CDR3 is TGTGCCAGCAGCATTCAAGAGACCCAGTACTTC. It translates to CASSIQETQYF.

This clonotype came up many times. The chain employs TRBV25-1 and TRBJ2-3; no definite D call. The ends were cut back, 0 bases at V and 6 bases at J, with 7 bases in the middle. The CDR3 extends over 13 amino acids. The V gene's germline CDR1 is MGHDK and CDR2 SYGVNS. DNA for the CDR3: TGTGCCAGCAGTGAATATTCGGCTGATACGCAGTATTTT. It specifies CASSEYSADTQYF.

This clonotype came up many times. The chain has TRBV7-2 and TRBJ1-3; D might be TRBD1 (6 bases). Trimming removed 3 bases at V and 1 base at J, with 16 bases between. The CDR3 length is 17 residues. CDR1 and CDR2 (germline): SGHTA, FQGNSA. CDR3 loop: CASSFQGLSRSGNTIYF. Written as DNA, the CDR3 is TGTGCCAGCAGCTTTCAGGGGCTGAGTAGGTCTGGAAACACCATATATTTT. The full variable domain, its missing parts supplied by reference TRBV7-2 and TRBJ1-3, is GAGVSQSPSNKVTEKGKDVELRCDPISGHTALYWYRQSLGQGLEFLIYFQGNSAPDKSGLPSDRFSAERTGGSVSTLTIQRTQQEDSAVYLCASSFQGLSRSGNTIYFGEGSWLTVV.